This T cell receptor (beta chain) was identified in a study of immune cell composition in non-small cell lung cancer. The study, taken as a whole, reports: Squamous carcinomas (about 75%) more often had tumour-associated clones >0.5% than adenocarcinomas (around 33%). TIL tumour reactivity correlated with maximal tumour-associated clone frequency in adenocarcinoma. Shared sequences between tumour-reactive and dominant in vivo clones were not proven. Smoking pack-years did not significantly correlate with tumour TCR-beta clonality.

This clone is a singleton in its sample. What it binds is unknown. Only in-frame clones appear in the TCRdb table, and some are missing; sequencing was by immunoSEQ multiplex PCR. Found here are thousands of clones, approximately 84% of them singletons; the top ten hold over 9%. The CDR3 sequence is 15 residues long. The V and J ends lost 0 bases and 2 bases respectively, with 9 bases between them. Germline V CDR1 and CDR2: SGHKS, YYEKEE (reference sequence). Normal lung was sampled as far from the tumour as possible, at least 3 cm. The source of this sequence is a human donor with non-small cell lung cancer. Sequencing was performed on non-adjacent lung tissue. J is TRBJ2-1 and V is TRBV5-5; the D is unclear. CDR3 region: CASSLGQAPYNEQFF. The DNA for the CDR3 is TGTGCCAGCAGCTTGGGTCAGGCCCCCTACAATGAGCAGTTCTTC.